This T cell receptor beta chain is drawn from a study of T cell responses to AZD1222 COVID-19 vaccine. Study overall: Some second doses came at about 4 weeks and others at about 12 weeks; these were pooled.

Study results and caveats: Most donors were white British and more were female, and clonal diversity was possibly underestimated. Of the AZD1222 recipients, only 5 or 6 were seropositive at baseline.

The method was immunoSEQ multiplex PCR; TCRdb's version includes in-frame clones alone and lacks a portion of them. Of about 50,000 clones in the sample, approximately 83% are singletons; the top ten hold more than 12%. Germline loops: CDR1 LGHNA, CDR2 YNFKEQ. V was clipped by 0 bases and J by 1 base; unmatched bases: 2. This CDR3 has 16 residues. As for this clone: What it binds is not known.

The chain recombines TRBV4-2 with TRBJ2-3, with 9 bases identical to TRBD2. The TCR sequence derives from an adult in good health. The sample consisted of peripheral blood, taken on day 0 of AZD1222 vaccination. The CDR3 DNA is TGTGCCAGCAGCCAAGAACCTAGCGGGGGCACAGATACGCAGTATTTT. It codes for CASSQEPSGGTDTQYF.